The 3 T cell receptor beta chains presented below share a single source sample, sequenced in a study of T-cell memory formation after mild COVID-19. MiXCR, applied by TCRdb to the 5' RACE reads, yields one record per CDR3 protein. The sample records some 100,000 distinct CDR3 sequences, approximately 10% being singletons. Source material: PBMCs or a T cell subset sorted from them (not recorded which). These receptor sequences come from a man between 18 and 35 years old who had mild COVID-19 (a few samples of this study predate the infection). Cell type and time point are not known.

This clonotype has just a few counts. V is TRBV10-3 and J is TRBJ2-6; D is perhaps TRBD1 (6 bases). CDR3 length: 17 amino acids. V dropped 9 bases and J dropped 0 bases, with 18 bases sitting between them. The germline gives CDR1 ENHRY, CDR2 SYGVKD. DNA for the CDR3: TGTGCCATAATGGCAACCCAGGGGCGCTCTGGGGCCAACGTCCTGACTTTC. As protein: CAIMATQGRSGANVLTF.

This chain links TRBV7-8 with TRBJ1-5, with 11 bases aligning to TRBD1. Losses at the gene ends were 5 bases for V and 4 bases for J; bases not matched to a gene: 4. Germline V gene lookup returns CDR1 SGHVS and CDR2 FQNEAQ. The CDR3 contains 15 residues. CDR3: CASSMGQGENQPQHF. In nucleotides, the CDR3 is TGTGCCAGCAGCATGGGACAGGGGGAGAATCAGCCCCAGCATTTT.

The CDR3, as DNA: TGTGCCAGTAGTATTGGGTGGAGAGCTTTCTTT. Translating gives CASSIGWRAFF. The chain uses TRBV19 and TRBJ1-1; no reliable D call. The length of the CDR3 is 11 residues. CDR1 and CDR2 (germline): LNHDA, SQIVND (reference sequence). Trimming removed 3 bases from V and 10 bases from J, with 9 bases in between.